Following are 17 T cell receptor beta chains from one sample sequenced in a study of cytomegalovirus exposure and HLA in healthy donors. Primers: 60 Vbeta forward and 13 Jbeta reverse. Libraries were prepared by immunoSEQ multiplex PCR; TCRdb keeps only in-frame clonotypes and omits some of them. This table has around 160,000 clones, roughly 75% appearing once. The sample consisted of PBMCs. The receptor source for this set is a woman in her thirties or forties in good health and CMV-seropositive.

The rearrangement joins TRBV18 to TRBJ1-1; TRBD1 agrees at 8 bases. Trimming cost V 3 bases and J 9 bases; bases outside gene matches: 15. Germline V gene sequence: CDR1 KGHSH, CDR2 LQKENI. The CDR3 is made up of 16 amino acids. Here the CDR3 reads CASSPPNHTRTGQAFF. DNA of the CDR3: TGTGCCAGCTCACCCCCTAACCATACACGGACAGGGCAAGCTTTCTTT.

The chain has TRBV7-9 and TRBJ1-5; tentative D call: TRBD1 (6 bases). The CDR3 has 16 residues. V dropped 4 bases and J dropped 4 bases, with 17 bases sitting between them. Germline V gives CDR1 SEHNR, CDR2 FQNEAQ (reference sequence). Here the CDR3 reads CASSSGQTGPNQPQHF. The CDR3 DNA sequence: TGTGCCAGCAGCTCGGGCCAAACAGGGCCGAATCAGCCCCAGCATTTT.

The rearrangement uses TRBV5-4 and TRBJ2-1; D is ambiguous. V lost 4 bases and J 9 bases, leaving 11 bases between the germline ends. This CDR3 comprises 12 residues. Germline V gene lookup returns CDR1 SGHNT and CDR2 YYREEE (reference sequence). CDR3 nucleotides: TGTGCCAGCAGCACCCCGAGGAGTGAGCAGTTCTTC. Translating it yields CASSTPRSEQFF.

This chain joins TRBV25-1 and TRBJ2-1, with 15 bases that match TRBD2. The CDR3 contains 18 residues. Germline CDR1 reads MGHDK; CDR2 reads SYGVNS. The V gene end was trimmed by 3 bases and the J gene end by 9 bases; junction bases not matched to a gene: 12. As DNA, the CDR3 is TGTGCCAGCAGTGACCCAAGGACTAGCGGGAGGGTGGGTGGTGAGCAGTTCTTC. It is translated as CASSDPRTSGRVGGEQFF.

This clone was detected only a few times. The chain has TRBV5-4 and TRBJ2-7, with TRBD2 matching 14 bases. Per germline, CDR1 SGHNT and CDR2 YYREEE (reference sequence). CDR3 size: 16 residues. V dropped 4 bases and J dropped 5; count of bases not matched to a gene: 8. CDR3 sequence reads: CASSINRLAGGDEQYF. DNA of the CDR3: TGTGCCAGCAGCATTAATCGACTAGCGGGAGGGGACGAGCAGTACTTC.

This clone was counted between two and nine times. This rearrangement joins TRBV5-1 to TRBJ2-2, with D unresolved. This CDR3 spans 15 amino acids. V lost 0 bases to trimming and J lost 6 bases, with 12 bases between them. Germline CDR1 SGHRS, CDR2 YFSETQ. Here the CDR3 reads CASSLASGLSGELFF. DNA of the CDR3: TGCGCCAGCAGCTTGGCCTCAGGCCTTTCCGGGGAGCTGTTTTTT. The full variable domain, in which reference TRBV5-1 and TRBJ2-2 provide the parts outside the CDR3, is KAGVTQTPRYLIKTRGQQVTLSCSPISGHRSVSWYQQTPGQGLQFLFEYFSETQRNKGNFPGRFSGRQFSNSRSEMNVSTLELGDSALYLCASSLASGLSGELFFGEGSRLTVL.

The chain uses TRBV7-2 and TRBJ1-5; 8 nucleotides agree with TRBD1. CDR1 is SGHTA and CDR2 is FQGNSA in the germline V gene. V lost 4 bases, J lost 6 bases, and 8 bases stayed unmatched. The CDR3 has 15 amino acids. CDR3 sequence: CASSSRQGTVQPQHF. The CDR3 bases are TGTGCCAGCAGCTCCCGACAGGGGACGGTTCAGCCCCAGCATTTT.

V usage is TRBV27 and J usage is TRBJ1-1; D is undetermined. The CDR3 extends over 13 amino acids. The V and J ends lost 7 bases and 4 bases respectively, with 13 bases between them. In germline, CDR1 is MNHEY, CDR2 SMNVEV (reference sequence). The CDR3 protein is CASKTEGGTEAFF. In nucleotides, the CDR3 is TGTGCCAGCAAGACGGAGGGCGGCACTGAAGCTTTCTTT.

The gene calls are TRBV7-9 and TRBJ2-7; 9 nucleotides match TRBD1. Germline values: CDR1 SEHNR, CDR2 FQNEAQ (reference sequence). The CDR3 is 13 amino acids. V shed 5 bases, J shed 5 bases, and the junction held 4 bases outside the gene matches. CDR3: CASSRGQGDEQYF. In DNA form, the CDR3 reads TGTGCCAGCAGCAGGGGACAGGGAGACGAGCAGTACTTC.

The chain carries TRBV7-2 and TRBJ2-3; 8 bases are a match to TRBD2. The V gene end was trimmed by 2 bases and the J gene end by 3 bases; junction bases not matched to a gene: 7. The CDR3 totals 16 residues. CDR1 and CDR2 (germline): SGHTA, FQGNSA. The CDR3 nucleotides are TGTGCCAGCAGCTTACAGGTAGCGGGAAGTACAGATACGCAGTATTTT. It specifies CASSLQVAGSTDTQYF.

This sequence joins TRBV7-2 and TRBJ2-2, with 7 nucleotides matching TRBD2. Germline V gives CDR1 SGHTA, CDR2 FQGNSA. The length of the CDR3 is 17 residues. V lost 4 bases, J lost 3 bases, and 11 bases stayed unmatched. The CDR3 bases are TGTGCCAGCAGCTCGGGAGTCGTCGCGGGAGACACCGGGGAGCTGTTTTTT. Residues: CASSSGVVAGDTGELFF. The full variable domain, rest sourced from reference TRBV7-2 and TRBJ2-2, is GAGVSQSPSNKVTEKGKDVELRCDPISGHTALYWYRQSLGQGLEFLIYFQGNSAPDKSGLPSDRFSAERTGGSVSTLTIQRTQQEDSAVYLCASSSGVVAGDTGELFFGEGSRLTVL.

The CDR3 loop reads CAWTDQSLGLSEKLFF. The CDR3 coding sequence is TGTGCCTGGACCGACCAGTCCCTCGGTCTTAGCGAAAAACTGTTTTTT. This chain uses TRBV30 with TRBJ1-4; D is undetermined. Trimming took 4 bases from V and 8 from J, leaving 23 bases between them. The CDR3 covers 16 residues. CDR1 is GTSNPN and CDR2 is SVGIG in the germline V gene (reference sequence).

V and J are TRBV7-9 and TRBJ2-2, with D possibly TRBD1 on 5 matching bases. The V and J ends lost 7 bases and 4 bases respectively, with 13 bases between them. CDR1 is SEHNR and CDR2 is FQNEAQ in the germline V gene (reference sequence). The CDR3 contains 14 residues. The CDR3 is CASNQGVGTGELFF. The DNA of the CDR3 is TGTGCCAGCAACCAAGGGGTTGGCACCGGGGAGCTGTTTTTT. The whole variable domain, filled in from reference TRBV7-9 and TRBJ2-2, reads DTGVSQNPRHKITKRGQNVTFRCDPISEHNRLYWYRQTLGQGPEFLTYFQNEAQLEKSRLLSDRFSAERPKGSFSTLEIQRTEQGDSAMYLCASNQGVGTGELFFGEGSRLTVL.

V usage is TRBV5-4 and J usage is TRBJ2-5; 12 bases match TRBD2. This CDR3 has 16 residues. Trimming at V came to 4 bases and at J to 4 bases, leaving 8 bases not matched to a gene. Germline V gene data show CDR1 as SGHNT and CDR2 as YYREEE (reference sequence). The CDR3 bases are TGTGCCAGCAGCCATCAAGGACTAGCGGGATCAGAGACCCAGTACTTC. Its translation is CASSHQGLAGSETQYF.

This rearrangement joins TRBV10-3 to TRBJ2-7, with 10 bases lining up with TRBD1. Per the germline V gene, CDR1 is ENHRY and CDR2 is SYGVKD. V shed 4 bases and J 5 bases; nucleotides not matched to a gene: 5. This CDR3 has 14 residues. CDR3: CAISGGQGNDEQYF. As DNA, the CDR3 is TGTGCCATCAGTGGGGGACAGGGGAATGACGAGCAGTACTTC.

The chain links TRBV5-6 to TRBJ1-3; 8 bases are shared with TRBD1. Unmatched junction bases numbered 11, after V lost 0 bases and J lost 0 bases. Germline loops: CDR1 SGHDT, CDR2 YYEEEE. The CDR3 is 19 amino acids. The CDR3 reads CASSLVTGVLPDSGNTIYF. The CDR3 bases are TGTGCCAGCAGCTTGGTGACAGGGGTCCTACCGGACTCTGGAAACACCATATATTTT.

The CDR3 protein is CASSEGVNTEAFF. CDR3 DNA sequence: TGTGCCAGCTCAGAGGGGGTTAACACTGAAGCTTTCTTT. J is TRBJ1-1 and V is TRBV18; maybe TRBD1 (6 bases). CDR3 length: 13 amino acids. In germline, CDR1 is KGHSH, CDR2 LQKENI. Trimming cost V 5 bases and J 2 bases, with 9 bases left between them.